This T cell receptor (beta chain) was recorded in a study of cytotoxic CD8 clonotypes in ibrutinib-treated CLL. Per the germline V gene, CDR1 is DFQATT and CDR2 is SNEGSKA (reference sequence). The CDR3 has 11 amino acids. Trimming cost V 7 bases and J 1 base, with 7 bases left between them. Sequenced by immunoSEQ multiplex PCR; TCRdb stores in-frame clones only, minus some. The repertoire consists of roughly 36,000 clones, with around 70% occurring once and the leading ten covering around 30%. Remarks on this clone: Antigen unknown.

Findings and caveats of the study: Ibrutinib response saw clonality rise, and progression saw it return toward baseline.

The sequence was collected from a human donor with chronic lymphocytic leukemia. Sequenced here: PBMCs, sampled before ibrutinib treatment. The V call is TRBV20-1, the J call TRBJ1-1, with D uncertain. CDR3 region: CSGIRNTEAFF. The CDR3 nucleotides read TGCAGTGGCATCCGGAACACTGAAGCTTTCTTT.